What follows are 27 T cell receptor beta chains derived from one specimen sequenced in a study of blood T cell repertoires in COVID-19. Libraries were prepared by immunoSEQ multiplex PCR; TCRdb keeps only in-frame clonotypes and omits some of them. The table has roughly 45,000 clones, more than 75% seen once. The source material was peripheral blood. The receptors come from a man in his 70s with active COVID-19.

This chain links TRBV5-8 with TRBJ2-1, with 9 bases fitting TRBD2. Germline V gene sequence: CDR1 SGHTS, CDR2 YDEGEE. V lost 4 bases and J lost 10; bases outside the gene matches: 18. CDR3 length equals 17 residues. The CDR3, as DNA: TGTGCCAGCAGCCTGCCGCCGGGACTAGCAGATTTCGGCGAGCAGTTCTTC. Translated: CASSLPPGLADFGEQFF.

The chain combines TRBV25-1 with TRBJ2-1; 8 bases map to TRBD1. Germline CDR1 and CDR2: MGHDK and SYGVNS. V lost 1 base to trimming and J lost 5 bases; unmatched junction nucleotides: 4. The CDR3 is 15 residues long. The CDR3 sequence: CASSEFGTGHNEQFF. The DNA of the CDR3 is TGTGCCAGCAGTGAATTCGGGACAGGTCACAATGAGCAGTTCTTC.

V gene TRBV7-2 combines with J gene TRBJ2-3; TRBD2 agrees at 9 bases. V dropped 3 bases and J dropped 11; count of bases not matched to a gene: 15. CDR3 size: 16 residues. Germline CDR1 SGHTA, CDR2 FQGNSA. DNA for the CDR3: TGTGCCAGCAGCTTGGGGGGGACTAGCTCATCCGTGAGGCAGTATTTT. It is translated as CASSLGGTSSSVRQYF.

V gene TRBV7-8 combines with J gene TRBJ2-1; TRBD2 is a possible D gene (6 bases). This CDR3 is built from 14 residues. Germline V gene data show CDR1 as SGHVS and CDR2 as FQNEAQ. V was trimmed by 4 bases and J by 4 bases, leaving 11 bases between them. CDR3 region: CASSSQRAYNEQFF. The CDR3 bases are TGTGCCAGCAGCTCCCAGCGGGCGTACAATGAGCAGTTCTTC.

The sample holds a few counts of this clone. The chain couples TRBV4-2 to TRBJ1-6, with D maybe TRBD1 (5 bases). The CDR3 runs to 16 residues. The germline V and J ends were trimmed by 2 bases and 1 base, with 9 bases remaining between them. Germline CDR1 is LGHNA and CDR2 is YNFKEQ. The CDR3 loop reads CASSQQGGSYNSPLHF. CDR3 DNA: TGTGCCAGCAGCCAACAGGGAGGGTCCTATAATTCACCCCTCCACTTT.

The chain links TRBV6-6 to TRBJ1-2; 10 nucleotides match TRBD1. V shed 5 bases and J 7 bases; nucleotides not matched to a gene: 7. This CDR3 has 14 amino acids. Germline CDR1 MNHNY, CDR2 SVGAGI (reference sequence). The CDR3 DNA is TGTGCCAGCAGTCAGTCGACAGGGGGCATTGGCTACACCTTC. Protein: CASSQSTGGIGYTF.

This sequence joins TRBV5-1 and TRBJ2-7; TRBD2 is a possible D gene (6 bases). Looked up from germline, CDR1 is SGHRS and CDR2 is YFSETQ. The CDR3 runs 14 residues. V lost 3 bases to trimming and J lost 2 bases, with 12 bases between them. CDR3 nucleotides: TGCGCCAGCAGCTCTCGGGGGAGGCCCTACGAGCAGTACTTC. This codes for CASSSRGRPYEQYF.

A single count supports this clone. J is TRBJ1-1 and V is TRBV7-9; 8 bases line up with TRBD1. In germline, CDR1 is SEHNR, CDR2 FQNEAQ (reference sequence). The CDR3 loop spans 15 amino acids. V dropped 5 bases and J dropped 1; count of bases not matched to a gene: 6. CDR3 DNA sequence: TGTGCCAGCAGCACGCAGGGGGCGCGGAACACTGAAGCTTTCTTT. This gives the protein CASSTQGARNTEAFF.

The genes are TRBV6-2 or TRBV6-3 and TRBJ2-4, with 7 nucleotides matching TRBD1. V was clipped by 1 base and J by 5 bases; unmatched bases: 2. The CDR3 has 14 residues. CDR1 MNHEY and CDR2 SVGEGT come from the germline V gene. CDR3 residues: CASSYFGTENIQYF. DNA of the CDR3: TGTGCCAGCAGTTACTTCGGGACAGAAAACATTCAGTACTTC.

J is TRBJ2-7 and V is TRBV12-3 or TRBV12-4; no reliable D call. V was trimmed by 3 bases and J by 3 bases, leaving 6 bases between them. The CDR3 consists of 12 residues. CDR3 residues: CASSLFGYEQYF. DNA of the CDR3: TGTGCCAGCAGTTTGTTCGGCTACGAGCAGTACTTC.

The chain is built from TRBV2 and TRBJ1-1, with unresolved D. CDR3 length: 14 residues. Germline V gene lookup returns CDR1 SNHLY and CDR2 FYNNEI. V was clipped by 2 bases and J by 1 base, with 8 bases between them. The CDR3 is CASSEIWRNTEAFF. The CDR3 DNA is TGTGCCAGCAGTGAAATTTGGAGGAACACTGAAGCTTTCTTT.

The chain uses TRBV7-3 and TRBJ2-3; TRBD2 aligns across 10 bases. This CDR3 has 16 residues. Trimming cost V 2 bases and J 6 bases; bases outside gene matches: 8. Germline V CDR1 and CDR2: SGHTA, FQGTGA. CDR3 nucleotides: TGTGCCAGCAGCTTATCACCGGGACTAGCGACGGATACGCAGTATTTT. Translated: CASSLSPGLATDTQYF.

The rearrangement uses TRBV6-1 and TRBJ2-2, with D hard to call. Trimming removed 2 bases at V and 2 bases at J, with 9 bases between. Germline V gives CDR1 MNHNS, CDR2 SASEGT. The CDR3 runs to 15 residues. CDR3 bases: TGTGCCAGCAGTGAAAAGAGAAGAAACACCGGGGAGCTGTTTTTT. This encodes CASSEKRRNTGELFF.

The J gene is TRBJ1-6, the V gene TRBV7-2, with D possibly matching TRBD1 (5 bases). This CDR3 spans 15 amino acids. Germline CDR1 SGHTA, CDR2 FQGNSA. V was cut by 0 bases and J by 10 bases, with 13 bases left in between. CDR3 amino acids: CASSLAARAGSPLHF. The CDR3 DNA reads TGTGCCAGCAGCTTAGCGGCCAGGGCGGGGTCACCCCTCCACTTT.

The chain employs TRBV9 and TRBJ1-6; D remains ambiguous. This CDR3 region has 13 residues. V was clipped by 3 bases and J by 7 bases, with 8 bases between them. CDR1 and CDR2 from the germline V gene are SGDLS and YYNGEE. The CDR3 sequence: CASSGLMNSPLHF. CDR3 nucleotide sequence: TGTGCCAGCAGCGGACTGATGAATTCACCCCTCCACTTT.

This clone has a handful of counts. J is TRBJ2-1 and V is TRBV6-5; 9 positions match TRBD1. The junction had 6 bases not matched to a gene; V was cut back by 6 bases and J by 6 bases. This CDR3 has 14 residues. CDR1 is MNHEY and CDR2 is SVGAGI in the germline V gene. DNA for the CDR3: TGTGCCAGCAGGACAGGGGGGTCGGCCAATGAGCAGTTCTTC. Amino acid sequence: CASRTGGSANEQFF.

This clone was found a few times. The chain joins TRBV6-6 to TRBJ2-7; D gene ambiguous. V was pared by 3 bases and J by 0 bases, with 9 bases between. From germline, CDR1 is MNHNY and CDR2 SVGAGI (reference sequence). The CDR3 length is 14 residues. CDR3 in amino acids: CASSYPSDSYEQYF. The CDR3 bases are TGTGCCAGCAGTTATCCGTCAGACTCCTACGAGCAGTACTTC.

The V and J genes are TRBV4-3 and TRBJ2-7, with 10 nucleotides matching TRBD2. The CDR3 loop spans 16 amino acids. The ends lost 0 bases at V and 4 bases at J; junction bases unmatched: 6. Germline V gene lookup returns CDR1 LGHNA and CDR2 YSLEER. CDR3 loop: CASSQDELAGIYEQYF. The DNA for the CDR3 is TGCGCCAGCAGCCAAGATGAACTAGCGGGGATTTACGAGCAGTACTTC.

The chain recombines TRBV6-2 or TRBV6-3 with TRBJ1-2; 9 bases line up with TRBD1. This CDR3 comprises 15 residues. V lost 4 bases and J lost 7; bases outside the gene matches: 10. Germline assignment: CDR1 MNHEY and CDR2 SVGEGT. DNA of the CDR3: TGTGCCAGCAGTTCCCGGGGACAGGGAGTTTCTGGCTACACCTTC. This codes for CASSSRGQGVSGYTF.

This clone was counted a single time. V gene TRBV7-6 combines with J gene TRBJ2-3, with 7 nucleotides matching TRBD2. The V segment lost 1 base and the J segment 1 base; nucleotides outside the gene matches: 2. Per the germline V gene, CDR1 is SGHVS and CDR2 is FNYEAQ. This CDR3 has 15 residues. The DNA for the CDR3 is TGTGCCAGCAGCTTAGGACGGGGGGGCACAGATACGCAGTATTTT. The encoded protein is CASSLGRGGTDTQYF.

The V call is TRBV5-1, the J call TRBJ2-2; D unresolved. V shed 4 bases and J shed 6 bases, with 13 bases lying between them. The CDR3 is made up of 14 amino acids. Germline V gives CDR1 SGHRS, CDR2 YFSETQ. In nucleotides, the CDR3 is TGCGCCAGCAGCCCCAGTAGCCTTGCCGGGGAGCTGTTTTTT. Translating it yields CASSPSSLAGELFF.

Details on this clone: Other DNA sequences of this sample code for an identical CDR3. This sequence joins TRBV29-1 and TRBJ1-1, with TRBD1 identical over 7 bases. The germline V gene encodes CDR1 SQVTM and CDR2 ANQGSEA. The CDR3 is 10 amino acids. With V trimmed by 7 bases and J by 8 bases, 4 bases remained unmatched. The CDR3 bases are TGCAGCGCCAGGGACAGCGAAGCTTTCTTT. This translates into CSARDSEAFF.

The chain couples TRBV7-2 to TRBJ1-1; perhaps TRBD1 as D (5 bases). Trimming took 5 bases from V and 5 from J, leaving 9 bases between them. CDR1 is SGHTA and CDR2 is FQGNSA in the germline V gene. The CDR3 covers 12 residues. The CDR3 spells CASSGRGTEAFF. The CDR3, as DNA: TGTGCCAGCAGCGGTCGGGGGACTGAAGCTTTCTTT.

In DNA, the CDR3 is TGTGCCAGTAGTACCCGGACAGGGTCTGAAGCTTTCTTT. It is translated as CASSTRTGSEAFF. The rearrangement joins TRBV19 to TRBJ1-1, with TRBD1 matching over 8 bases. The CDR3 contains 13 residues. Germline trimming cut 4 bases from V and 6 bases from J; bases unmatched to any gene: 4. CDR1 LNHDA and CDR2 SQIVND come from the germline V gene (reference sequence). Full variable domain (missing parts from reference TRBV19 and TRBJ1-1): DGGITQSPKYLFRKEGQNVTLSCEQNLNHDAMYWYRQDPGQGLRLIYYSQIVNDFQKGDIAEGYSVSREKKESFPLTVTSAQKNPTAFYLCASSTRTGSEAFFGQGTRLTVV.

This chain uses TRBV9 with TRBJ1-6; tentative D call: TRBD1 (5 bases). Deletions cut 3 bases from V and 7 bases from J, with 8 bases between. Germline CDR1 reads SGDLS; CDR2 reads YYNGEE. There are 13 residues in the CDR3. The CDR3 nucleotides are TGTGCCAGCAGCGCCGGGGGAAATTCACCCCTCCACTTT. Protein sequence: CASSAGGNSPLHF.

The gene calls are TRBV30 and TRBJ1-2, with TRBD1 identical over 8 bases. Germline-derived CDR1 and CDR2 are GTSNPN and SVGIG (reference sequence). The CDR3 extends over 13 amino acids. After removal of 5 bases from V and 8 bases from J, the junction contained 10 bases not matched to a gene. The CDR3 loop reads CAWLGPRTGGYTF. CDR3 nucleotide sequence: TGTGCCTGGCTTGGACCCCGGACAGGGGGCTACACCTTC.

This clone was recorded once. The rearrangement joins TRBV18 to TRBJ2-1; 9 bases align to TRBD1. This CDR3 is built from 15 residues. Germline V gene data show CDR1 as KGHSH and CDR2 as LQKENI. J was trimmed by 7 bases and V by 5 bases; bases with no gene match: 9. The CDR3 sequence: CASSVRDRADNEQFF. In DNA form, the CDR3 reads TGTGCCAGCTCAGTCCGGGACAGGGCGGATAATGAGCAGTTCTTC.